This note documents a single TCR beta chain sequence. This clone was detected once. Its cognate antigen has yet to be identified. Per-nucleotide qualities are absent, and no much larger clonotype sits a single base away. Enrolling through a virtual design, the prospective study's participants ranged in age from about 18 to 89 years and lived across approximately 25 United States geographic areas. In the prospective study, participants were assigned to cohorts based on the clinical history participants reported in a screening survey and a study questionnaire. Exposed participants had been in contact, within 2 weeks of entering the study, with a person who had a PCR-confirmed or clinician-diagnosed case of COVID-19. Each participant in the prospective study had whole blood, serum and a nasopharyngeal or oropharyngeal swab collected by mobile phlebotomists. Participants in the prospective study had the option to provide additional blood draws and questionnaires over a roughly 2-month period. Prospective study blood samples were shipped either frozen or at room temperature before DNA extraction.

The germline V gene sets CDR1 to SGDLS and CDR2 to YYNGEE. The cysteine opens and the phenylalanine closes a CDR3 of 15 amino acids. Here the CDR3 DNA is all that survives: 45 bases in frame from base 1. Germline trimming amounts to 3 bases on V and 0 bases on J, with 4 as the count of junction bases outside the gene matches. These data belong to a study of blood T cell repertoires in COVID-19 (dated by TCRdb to 2018 to 2021). Regarding the research as a whole: Samples from collaborators originated in the United States, Italy and Spain and spanned both the acute and convalescent phases of COVID-19. The material from the prospective study consisted of cDNA or gDNA derived from T cells, B-cell-depleted T cells, or PBMCs. The dataset comprised deeply sampled blood TCRbeta repertoires from subjects exposed to, actively infected with, or recovered from COVID-19. The repertoires were made available in a free public database intended to serve as a resource for research on the immune response to SARS-CoV-2. Samples came from the ongoing ImmuneRACE study (first 160 participants) plus 1,254 subjects from 6 global collaborators. Sample metadata almost always included a de-identified subject ID, COVID-19 status, age in years and sex. HLA class I and class II types, where available, came from metadata supplied by the sample provider rather than from assay-based typing.

TCRbeta CDR3 regions were amplified from genomic DNA using the immunoSEQ Assay, a bias-controlled multiplex PCR. The original pipeline was this. The number of nucleated cells in each sample was estimated by amplification of reference gene primers within the assay. To quantify the absolute abundance of each unique TCRbeta CDR3 rearrangement, sequence reads were collapsed and filtered. For each sample, productive Simpson clonality was calculated as the square root of Simpson's diversity index across productive rearrangements. TCRdb took over this immuneACCESS table, retaining in-frame rearrangements with V and J assigned. Such tables are incomplete; in checked studies, under half of the missing clones stem from an unresolved V gene, and the remainder is unexplained. Clonal size and the V and J genes are those of that table, whereas D and trimming came from the DNA. This sample is represented by about 220,000 clones; around 82% of them were singletons. The ten largest clones capture about 4.8% of the sample.

The investigation overall reported the following: The amount of clinical and demographic metadata varied by source and participant and was provided uncurated.

The chain links TRBV9 with TRBJ2-5; 8 central nucleotides agree with TRBD1. This TCR derives from a woman aged 45-65 years who had been exposed to COVID-19. The material sequenced was PBMCs or T cells enriched from blood (not recorded which). The CDR3 reads as follows: CASSAGTGYQETQYF. The DNA sequence reads TGTGCCAGCAGCGCAGGGACAGGCTACCAAGAGACCCAGTACTTC.